This T cell receptor (beta chain) was identified during a study of Graves' ophthalmopathy and Graves' hyperthyroidism. In the study overall: At the time of initial diagnosis and before any treatment, peripheral blood was collected.

Concerning this clonotype itself: No antigen is known for it.

The CDR3 covers 15 residues. V was pared by 0 bases and J by 7 bases, with 13 bases between. Germline CDR1 reads GTSNPN; CDR2 reads SVGIG (reference sequence). Study-wide results and limits: The blood repertoire also included most expanded thyroid clonotypes above 0.001 frequency. Built on 13 signatures, a model told ophthalmopathy apart from stable hyperthyroidism with approximately 91% sensitivity and approximately 81% specificity.

RNA transcripts were the template, and TCR beta CDR3 regions were amplified from them. After a first-round RT-PCR with HTBI primers, a second-round multiplex PCR was run. TCRdb reprocessed the multiplex PCR reads with MiXCR, giving one entry per CDR3 protein. The data contain about 210,000 distinct CDR3 sequences, approximately 28% of them seen just once; the ten biggest clones take up 9.1%. Patients were excluded if they had other autoimmune diseases or uncontrolled infections, and likewise if pregnancy or lactation applied. This TCR was recovered from a man between 45 and 60 years old with Graves' ophthalmopathy. Sequenced material: peripheral blood. The rearrangement links TRBV30 to TRBJ1-6; no reliable D call. The CDR3 DNA reads as TGTGCCTGGAGTGTACTCGGGAGAGAGAATTCACCCCTCCACTTT. As protein: CAWSVLGRENSPLHF.